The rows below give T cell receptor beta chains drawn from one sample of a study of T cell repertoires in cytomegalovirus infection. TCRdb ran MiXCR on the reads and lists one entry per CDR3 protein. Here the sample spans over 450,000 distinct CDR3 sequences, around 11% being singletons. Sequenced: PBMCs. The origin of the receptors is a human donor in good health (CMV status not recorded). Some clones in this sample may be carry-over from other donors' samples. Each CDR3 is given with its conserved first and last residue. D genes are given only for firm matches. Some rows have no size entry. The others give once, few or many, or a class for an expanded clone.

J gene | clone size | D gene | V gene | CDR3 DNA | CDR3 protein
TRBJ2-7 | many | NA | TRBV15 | TGTGCCACCAGCCACCCGGAAGGCTACGAGCAGTACTTC | CATSHPEGYEQYF
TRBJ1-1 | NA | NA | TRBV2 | TGTGCCAGCAGTGGTGGGGTAGCGGCTTTCTTT | CASSGGVAAFF
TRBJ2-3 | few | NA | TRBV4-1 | TGCGCCAGCAGCCAAACCCCGGGACTGAACACAGATACGCAGTATTTT | CASSQTPGLNTDTQYF
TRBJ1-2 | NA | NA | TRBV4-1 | TGCGCCAGCAGCCAACCCCCCGTACGGAACTATGGCTACACCTTC | CASSQPPVRNYGYTF
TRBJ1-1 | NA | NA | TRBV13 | TGTGCCAGCAGCTTAGGCCGAGGGAGGAACACTGAAGCTTTCTTT | CASSLGRGRNTEAFF
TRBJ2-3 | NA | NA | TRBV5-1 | TGCGCCAGCAGCTTGGAGCTTCCCAGAGATACGCAGTATTTT | CASSLELPRDTQYF
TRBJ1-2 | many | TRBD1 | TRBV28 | TGTGCCAGCAGCGGGACAGCCGGGGGCTACACCTTC | CASSGTAGGYTF
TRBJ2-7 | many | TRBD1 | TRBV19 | TGTGCCAGTAGTATAGGAGACAGGGGGGGCGACGAGCAGTACTTC | CASSIGDRGGDEQYF
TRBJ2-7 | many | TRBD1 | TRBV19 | TGTGCCAGTAGTGCCGGGACAGGGGGCCCCTACGAGCAGTACTTC | CASSAGTGGPYEQYF
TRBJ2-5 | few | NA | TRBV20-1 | TGCAGTGCATCCGGGGGAGAGACCCAGTACTTC | CSASGGETQYF
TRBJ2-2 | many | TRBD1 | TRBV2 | TGTGCCAGCAGTAGGGACAGAGGGGCCGGGGAGCTGTTTTTT | CASSRDRGAGELFF
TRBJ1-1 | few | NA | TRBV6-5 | TGTGCCAGCAGCCCAGGGTACGCGGTCACTGAAGCTTTCTTT | CASSPGYAVTEAFF
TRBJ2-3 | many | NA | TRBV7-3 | TGTGCCAGCAGCACCGGACAGTTCACAGATACGCAGTATTTT | CASSTGQFTDTQYF
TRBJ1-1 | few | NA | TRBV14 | TGTGCCAGCAGCCAAGGGTTTGGGGGCGGCACTGAAGCTTTCTTT | CASSQGFGGGTEAFF
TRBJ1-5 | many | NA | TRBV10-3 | TGTGCCACGGGAGTGAGTGGCAATCAGCCCCAGCATTTT | CATGVSGNQPQHF
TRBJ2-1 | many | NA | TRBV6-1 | TGTGCCGGGTATGACGAGTACAATGAGCAGTTCTTC | CAGYDEYNEQFF
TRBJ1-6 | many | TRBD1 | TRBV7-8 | TGTGCCAGCAGCTTGTACAGGGGTGGGCCCCTCCACTTT | CASSLYRGGPLHF
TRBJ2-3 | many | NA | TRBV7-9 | TGTGCCAGCAGCTTAACGGGACCAAGCACAGATACGCAGTATTTT | CASSLTGPSTDTQYF
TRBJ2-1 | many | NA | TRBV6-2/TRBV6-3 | TGTGCCAGCAGTTACGGCTCTCCAGATTACAATGAGCAGTTCTTC | CASSYGSPDYNEQFF
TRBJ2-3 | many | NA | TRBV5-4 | TGTGCCAGCAGCTTGTCGAAGGTCCGCAGCACAGATACGCAGTATTTT | CASSLSKVRSTDTQYF
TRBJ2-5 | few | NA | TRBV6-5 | TGTGCCAGCAGTTACTCGGGTTGGATTCCCCAGTACTTC | CASSYSGWIPQYF
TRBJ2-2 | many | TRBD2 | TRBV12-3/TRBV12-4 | TGTGCCAGCAGACTTGGACTAGCGGGGGTCCCTCGGGAGCTGTTTTTT | CASRLGLAGVPRELFF
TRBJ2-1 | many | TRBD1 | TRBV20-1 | TGCAGTGCTCCGGGACAGCGCTCCTACAATGAGCAGTTCTTC | CSAPGQRSYNEQFF
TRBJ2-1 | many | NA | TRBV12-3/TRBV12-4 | TGTGCCAGCAGCAGACTTCGTGGGGGGTGGGATGAGCAGTTCTTC | CASSRLRGGWDEQFF
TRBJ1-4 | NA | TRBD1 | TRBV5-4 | TGTGCCAGCAGCTCTGGAGAGGACAGGGGGTATGAAAAACTGTTTTTT | CASSSGEDRGYEKLFF
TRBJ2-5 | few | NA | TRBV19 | TGTGCCAGTAGTATGGCGCGGACGACCCAGTACTTC | CASSMARTTQYF
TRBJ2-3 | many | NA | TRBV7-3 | TGTGCCAGCAGCCCCACCTACCGGGGAGATACGCAGTATTTT | CASSPTYRGDTQYF
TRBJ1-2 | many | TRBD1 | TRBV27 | TGTGCCAGCAGTTCCACCGGGACAGGAATCATGGGCTACACCTTC | CASSSTGTGIMGYTF
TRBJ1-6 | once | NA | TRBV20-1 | TGCAGTGCTAGAGATTGGCGGGAGGATTCACCCCTCCACTTT | CSARDWREDSPLHF
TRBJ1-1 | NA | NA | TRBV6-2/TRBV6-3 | TGTGCCAGCAGTTACATGGGAAAGGGGCGCACTGAAGCTTTCTTT | CASSYMGKGRTEAFF
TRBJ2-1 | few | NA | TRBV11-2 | TGTGCCAGCAGCCAAACCAACTTGGGGCAGTTCTTC | CASSQTNLGQFF
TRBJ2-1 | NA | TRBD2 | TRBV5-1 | TGCGCCAGCGGGAGGGCCGCAGGGAATGAGCAGTTCTTC | CASGRAAGNEQFF
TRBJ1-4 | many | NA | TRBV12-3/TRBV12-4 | TGTGCCAGCGCACAAGTTTACGGGGGTAATGAAAAACTGTTTTTT | CASAQVYGGNEKLFF
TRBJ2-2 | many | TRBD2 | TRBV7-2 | TGTGCCAGCAGCCCACAAAATACTAGCGGGAGGCGAGGCACCGGGGAGCTGTTTTTT | CASSPQNTSGRRGTGELFF
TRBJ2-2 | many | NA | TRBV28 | TGTGCCAGCAGTTTGGTGGCCCTATTGGGGACCGGGGAGCTGTTTTTT | CASSLVALLGTGELFF
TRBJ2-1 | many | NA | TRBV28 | TGTGCCAGCAGCCCCGTTATCCGCCGGGAAGCGACATCCTACAATGAGCAGTTCTTC | CASSPVIRREATSYNEQFF
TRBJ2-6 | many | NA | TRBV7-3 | TGTGCCAGCAGCTTACAGGGTAGAGCCTCTGGGGCCAACGTCCTGACTTTC | CASSLQGRASGANVLTF
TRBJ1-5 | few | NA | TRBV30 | TGTGCCTGGGCACGACAGCCCAATCAGCCCCAGCATTTT | CAWARQPNQPQHF
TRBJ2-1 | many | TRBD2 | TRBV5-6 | TGTGCCAGCAGTAGGACTAGCGGGGAAAATGAGCAGTTCTTC | CASSRTSGENEQFF
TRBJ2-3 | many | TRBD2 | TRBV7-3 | TGTGCCAGCAGCTTAGGGGCTAGCGGGGACACAGATACGCAGTATTTT | CASSLGASGDTDTQYF
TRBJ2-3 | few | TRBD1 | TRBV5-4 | TGTGCCAGCAGCACAGGACAGGGGATCACAGATACGCAGTATTTT | CASSTGQGITDTQYF
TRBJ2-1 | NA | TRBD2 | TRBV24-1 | TGTGCCACCAGTGATCCTGGACTAGCGGAGCAGCAGTTCTTC | CATSDPGLAEQQFF
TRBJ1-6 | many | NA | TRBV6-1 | TGTGCCAGCAGTGTGGTTGGGGGCAGGAATAATTCACCCCTCCACTTT | CASSVVGGRNNSPLHF